The 27 T cell receptor beta chains listed next were all sequenced from one sample in a study of shared clonotypes between healthy human individuals (dated by TCRdb to about 2020). The library was generated by the immunoSEQ multiplex PCR assay. TCRdb stores this immuneACCESS table with in-frame sequences only. Part of the clones is absent; in the studies checked, under half of the shortfall reflects unresolved V genes, and no reason is known for the rest. The sample yields around 2,000,000 clones; about 92% were counted once. Around 1.7% of the sample belongs to the ten largest clones. CD8 naive samples were CD45RO-negative cells positively selected for CCR7, giving a CD45RA+CCR7+ population that excluded TemRA cells. Sequenced input: naive CD8+ T cells from PBMCs. The cell subset or site label, as the study defines it: CD45RA+CCR7+. Receptor source: a man between 18 and 35 years old in good health. Some clones in this sample may be carry-over from other donors' samples.

This clone appeared a single time. Other DNA sequences in the same sample also yield this CDR3. This rearrangement joins TRBV14 to TRBJ2-5; D not resolved. The CDR3 has 13 residues. CDR1 is SGHDN and CDR2 is FVKESK in the germline V gene. V shed 0 bases and J shed 5 bases, with 7 bases lying between them. CDR3 in DNA: TGTGCCAGCAGCCAAGAATATCGGGAGACCCAGTACTTC. It is translated as CASSQEYRETQYF.

This rearrangement joins TRBV5-1 to TRBJ2-1; the D is unclear. CDR1 is SGHRS and CDR2 is YFSETQ in the germline V gene. This CDR3 region has 15 residues. The ends were cut back, 0 bases at V and 0 bases at J, with 7 bases in the middle. The CDR3 loop is CASSLDYSSYNEQFF. The CDR3, as DNA: TGCGCCAGCAGCTTGGACTACAGCTCCTACAATGAGCAGTTCTTC.

The J gene is TRBJ1-2, the V gene TRBV7-9, with D possibly TRBD1 on 5 matching bases. Trimming took off 4 bases at V and 0 bases at J, with 12 bases between the two ends. The germline CDR1 and CDR2 sequences are SEHNR and FQNEAQ (reference sequence). The CDR3 is 15 residues long. The CDR3 loop reads CASSYWDGPNYGYTF. CDR3 DNA sequence: TGTGCCAGCAGCTATTGGGACGGACCTAACTATGGCTACACCTTC.

CDR3 protein: CASSLDRLAGHYNEQFF. The CDR3 coding sequence is TGTGCCAGCAGCTTAGATCGTCTAGCGGGACACTACAATGAGCAGTTCTTC. J is TRBJ2-1 and V is TRBV11-2, with TRBD2 identical over 9 bases. There are 17 residues in the CDR3. The junction had 6 bases not matched to a gene; V was cut back by 0 bases and J by 3 bases. CDR1 SGHAT and CDR2 FQNNGV come from the germline V gene.

V gene TRBV30 combines with J gene TRBJ1-3; weak D call: TRBD1 (5 bases). The V and J ends lost 5 bases and 7 bases respectively, with 18 bases between them. The CDR3 has 14 amino acids. Germline V gene lookup returns CDR1 GTSNPN and CDR2 SVGIG (reference sequence). The CDR3 is CAWRDGPWSNTIYF. In DNA form, the CDR3 reads TGTGCCTGGCGGGACGGACCTTGGTCGAACACCATATATTTT.

The chain links TRBV18 to TRBJ2-1, with TRBD2 matching over 16 bases. Trimming at V came to 6 bases and at J to 8 bases, leaving 7 bases not matched to a gene. Germline V gene lookup returns CDR1 KGHSH and CDR2 LQKENI. This CDR3 has 16 residues. The CDR3 DNA follows: TGTGCCAGCTCGGGACTAGCGGGAGGGCAGTGGGATGAGCAGTTCTTC. Protein: CASSGLAGGQWDEQFF.

The V call is TRBV10-3, the J call TRBJ2-1; 11 nucleotides line up with TRBD2. V shed 9 bases and J 3 bases; nucleotides not matched to a gene: 4. The CDR3 is 14 residues long. Germline V gives CDR1 ENHRY, CDR2 SYGVKD. CDR3 protein: CAIKTSGVYNEQFF. The CDR3 DNA reads as TGTGCCATAAAGACTAGCGGGGTCTACAATGAGCAGTTCTTC.

The genes are TRBV7-6 and TRBJ2-1; TRBD1 matches at 10 bases. Germline CDR1 reads SGHVS; CDR2 reads FNYEAQ. J lost 6 bases, V lost 4 bases, and 9 bases had no gene match. The CDR3 is 16 amino acids. Here the CDR3 DNA reads TGTGCCAGCAGCTACACTACGGGACAGGGGTTCAATGAGCAGTTCTTC. Protein: CASSYTTGQGFNEQFF.

The rearrangement joins TRBV5-1 to TRBJ2-3; 10 bases map to TRBD1. V lost 3 bases to trimming and J lost 2 bases; unmatched junction nucleotides: 6. The V gene's germline CDR1 is SGHRS and CDR2 YFSETQ. The CDR3 runs 16 residues. The CDR3 reads CASSSRQGATTDTQYF. DNA for the CDR3: TGCGCCAGCAGCTCGAGACAGGGGGCGACCACAGATACGCAGTATTTT.

Regarding this clone: In the same sample, other DNA sequences code for this CDR3. The genes are TRBV29-1 and TRBJ2-7; D not certain. Germline CDR1 reads SQVTM; CDR2 reads ANQGSEA. The CDR3 sequence is 12 residues long. V lost 4 bases, J lost 2 bases, and 9 bases lay in between. CDR3 in amino acids: CSVGSGPYEQYF. DNA for the CDR3: TGCAGCGTTGGTTCAGGACCCTACGAGCAGTACTTC.

The CDR3 DNA reads as TGTGCCAGCAGGGGGAACACCGGGGAGCTGTTTTTT. This sequence encodes CASRGNTGELFF. The chain recombines TRBV2 with TRBJ2-2, with D unresolved. The V gene lost 6 bases and the J gene lost 1 base, with 3 bases spanning the gap. The CDR3 loop spans 12 amino acids. The germline gives CDR1 SNHLY, CDR2 FYNNEI.

The chain has TRBV7-6 and TRBJ2-7; D is perhaps TRBD1 or TRBD2 (5 bases each). Trimming took off 5 bases at V and 6 bases at J, with 14 bases between the two ends. The V gene's germline CDR1 is SGHVS and CDR2 FNYEAQ. CDR3 length: 13 amino acids. The CDR3 DNA reads TGTGCCAGCAGCCCAGCCTGGGACGGCGAGCAGTACTTC. As protein: CASSPAWDGEQYF.

To note about this clone: Distinct nucleotide sequences in the sample also encode this CDR3. This chain uses TRBV29-1 with TRBJ2-7; D not certain. V dropped 6 bases and J dropped 0 bases, with 6 bases sitting between them. This CDR3 contains 11 residues. CDR1 and CDR2 (germline): SQVTM, ANQGSEA. CDR3 amino acids: CSVRLSYEQYF. CDR3 DNA: TGCAGCGTCCGACTCTCCTACGAGCAGTACTTC.

The chain is built from TRBV2 and TRBJ2-1, with 8 positions matching TRBD1. J was trimmed by 1 base and V by 3 bases; bases with no gene match: 5. Per germline, CDR1 SNHLY and CDR2 FYNNEI. CDR3 length equals 16 residues. The CDR3 region is CASSDPGQVSYNEQFF. DNA of the CDR3: TGTGCCAGCAGTGACCCGGGACAGGTATCCTACAATGAGCAGTTCTTC.

As concerns this clone: The identical CDR3 is also encoded by other nucleotide sequences in the sample. V is TRBV7-9 and J is TRBJ1-1; 11 bases map to TRBD1. The CDR3 spans 15 residues. J lost 2 bases, V lost 4 bases, and 3 bases had no gene match. Germline-derived CDR1 and CDR2 are SEHNR and FQNEAQ (reference sequence). This CDR3 reads CASSSRTGGNTEAFF. CDR3 DNA sequence: TGTGCCAGCAGCTCGCGGACAGGGGGCAACACTGAAGCTTTCTTT.

The chain is built from TRBV28 and TRBJ2-7; 8 positions match TRBD1. With 4 bases clipped from V and 3 bases from J, the junction kept 11 bases outside the gene matches. The CDR3 length is 16 residues. Germline V gene sequence: CDR1 MDHEN, CDR2 SYDVKM. In DNA, the CDR3 is TGTGCCAGCAGTTCAAAGGGGACAGGTCGTTTCTACGAGCAGTACTTC. Translated: CASSSKGTGRFYEQYF.

This clone occurred once. The rearrangement uses TRBV7-3 and TRBJ2-5, with 9 bases fitting TRBD1. The J segment lost 0 bases and the V segment lost 2 bases, leaving 7 bases of the junction unmatched. The germline CDR1 and CDR2 sequences are SGHTA and FQGTGA. CDR3 size: 17 residues. CDR3 DNA sequence: TGTGCCAGCAGCTTATATGGGACAGGGCTAAACCAAGAGACCCAGTACTTC. Translation: CASSLYGTGLNQETQYF.

The chain couples TRBV30 to TRBJ2-7, with TRBD2 matching 8 bases. The junction had 5 bases not matched to a gene; V was cut back by 0 bases and J by 1 base. Germline loops: CDR1 GTSNPN, CDR2 SVGIG (reference sequence). The CDR3 extends over 15 amino acids. The CDR3: CAWSVREGWSYEQYF. The CDR3 DNA follows: TGTGCCTGGAGTGTACGGGAGGGGTGGTCCTACGAGCAGTACTTC.

This chain links TRBV4-1 with TRBJ2-1, with a possible D match to TRBD2 (6 bases). The CDR3 spans 14 residues. CDR1 MGHRA and CDR2 YSYEKL come from the germline V gene. Trimming took off 1 base at V and 9 bases at J, with 13 bases between the two ends. The CDR3 loop reads CASSQGLASTEQFF. The CDR3 DNA reads as TGCGCCAGCAGCCAAGGGCTAGCGTCCACTGAGCAGTTCTTC.

The rearrangement joins TRBV5-6 to TRBJ1-2; D unclear. Trimming took 1 base from V and 4 from J, leaving 8 bases between them. Germline assignment: CDR1 SGHDT and CDR2 YYEEEE. CDR3 length: 13 amino acids. The CDR3 here is CASSLTSVYGYTF. The CDR3 DNA reads TGTGCCAGCAGCTTGACCAGCGTCTATGGCTACACCTTC.

The chain links TRBV7-2 to TRBJ2-1, with a possible D match to TRBD2 (6 bases). CDR1 SGHTA and CDR2 FQGNSA come from the germline V gene. The CDR3 is 15 residues long. V was shortened by 5 bases and J by 4 bases, with 15 bases between the two germline ends. The CDR3 region is CASSPGSSAYNEQFF. The CDR3 bases are TGTGCCAGCAGCCCCGGTTCTAGCGCTTACAATGAGCAGTTCTTC. The full variable domain, its missing parts supplied by reference TRBV7-2 and TRBJ2-1, is GAGVSQSPSNKVTEKGKDVELRCDPISGHTALYWYRQSLGQGLEFLIYFQGNSAPDKSGLPSDRFSAERTGGSVSTLTIQRTQQEDSAVYLCASSPGSSAYNEQFFGPGTRLTVL.

J is TRBJ2-2 and V is TRBV6-6; 11 nucleotides align to TRBD2. The CDR3 is 15 amino acids. CDR1 is MNHNY and CDR2 is SVGAGI in the germline V gene (reference sequence). V gave up 7 bases and J gave up 3 bases; unmatched junction bases: 4. CDR3 sequence: CASTLAGGDTGELFF. The CDR3 coding sequence is TGTGCCAGCACCTTAGCGGGAGGGGACACCGGGGAGCTGTTTTTT.

To note about this clone: Other DNA sequences in this specimen translate into the identical CDR3. J is TRBJ2-7 and V is TRBV29-1; TRBD1 matches 7 bases. Germline V gene lookup returns CDR1 SQVTM and CDR2 ANQGSEA. The CDR3 is 12 residues long. The J segment lost 4 bases and the V segment lost 4 bases, leaving 4 bases of the junction unmatched. CDR3 in amino acids: CSVGQGKYEQYF. The CDR3 DNA sequence: TGCAGCGTTGGACAGGGAAAGTACGAGCAGTACTTC.

The rearrangement uses TRBV7-6 and TRBJ1-3, with 8 nucleotides matching TRBD1. The germline V gene encodes CDR1 SGHVS and CDR2 FNYEAQ. The V segment lost 2 bases and the J segment 4 bases; nucleotides outside the gene matches: 7. The CDR3 is 16 amino acids. CDR3 DNA: TGTGCCAGCAGCTTATACACAGGGGGATTAGGAAACACCATATATTTT. Translation gives CASSLYTGGLGNTIYF.

About this clone itself: This sample includes further DNA sequences coding for the same CDR3. The CDR3: CASSPGLAGSYEQYF. In nucleotides, the CDR3 is TGCGCCAGCAGCCCCGGACTAGCGGGATCTTACGAGCAGTACTTC. The chain links TRBV4-3 to TRBJ2-7; 12 bases map to TRBD2. The CDR3 is 15 residues long. Germline CDR1 and CDR2: LGHNA and YSLEER. With V trimmed by 4 bases and J by 4 bases, 5 bases remained unmatched.

The CDR3 here is CASSGGQGGWTGELFF. The DNA of the CDR3 is TGTGCCAGCAGCGGTGGACAGGGAGGTTGGACCGGGGAGCTGTTTTTT. V gene TRBV9 combines with J gene TRBJ2-2; 8 bases agree with TRBD1. Germline loops: CDR1 SGDLS, CDR2 YYNGEE. The CDR3 contains 16 residues. Trimming at V came to 3 bases and at J to 5 bases, leaving 9 bases not matched to a gene.

The genes are TRBV4-3 and TRBJ1-5; no clear D gene. CDR3 size: 14 residues. Trimming removed 0 bases at V and 6 bases at J, with 9 bases between. CDR1 and CDR2 (germline): LGHNA, YSLEER. CDR3 region: CASSQDFNGQPQHF. The CDR3 DNA follows: TGCGCCAGCAGCCAAGATTTTAACGGTCAGCCCCAGCATTTT.